Listed below are T cell receptor beta chains from one sample, sequenced in a study of blood T cell repertoires in COVID-19. TCRdb's table, derived via immunoSEQ multiplex PCR, lists solely in-frame clones and lacks some. The sample includes about 160,000 clones, roughly 90% of them seen just once. The sequencing sample was made of peripheral blood. The receptors stem from a woman aged 70-85 years with acute or convalescent COVID-19. CDR3s include the opening cysteine and the closing phenylalanine or tryptophan. D genes are given only for firm matches. Some rows have no size entry. The others give once, few or many, or a class for an expanded clone.

CDR3aa,CDR3nt,abundance,j_gene,v_gene,d_gene
CASSLWGQGNEKLFF,TGTGCCAGCAGTTTATGGGGACAGGGTAATGAAAAACTGTTTTTT,-,TRBJ1-4,TRBV28,TRBD1
CASSLGAGNTEAFF,TGTGCCAGCAGCTTAGGTGCAGGGAACACTGAAGCTTTCTTT,-,TRBJ1-1,TRBV11-2,-
CASSGLSVNTDTQYF,TGTGCCAGTAGCGGGCTTAGCGTTAACACAGATACGCAGTATTTT,-,TRBJ2-3,TRBV19,-
CASSLGQVGHTGELFF,TGTGCCAGCAGCCTGGGACAGGTTGGTCACACCGGGGAGCTGTTTTTT,-,TRBJ2-2,TRBV11-3,TRBD1
CASSRGPSGNTIYF,TGTGCCAGCAGCAGGGGCCCGTCTGGAAACACCATATATTTT,-,TRBJ1-3,TRBV2,-
CASSYPTASSRVPGANVLTF,TGTGCCAGCAGTTACCCCACGGCTAGCTCCCGGGTCCCTGGGGCCAACGTCCTGACTTTC,once,TRBJ2-6,TRBV6-2/TRBV6-3,-
CASSFRGGSPTDTQYF,TGTGCCAGCAGTTTTAGAGGGGGCTCCCCCACAGATACGCAGTATTTT,-,TRBJ2-3,TRBV28,TRBD1
CASSSLAGRGTGELFF,TGTGCCAGCAGTTCCCTAGCGGGAAGGGGCACCGGGGAGCTGTTTTTT,-,TRBJ2-2,TRBV6-6,TRBD2
CASSFGWGGPANEKLFF,TGTGCCAGCAGCTTCGGGTGGGGGGGACCAGCTAATGAAAAACTGTTTTTT,-,TRBJ1-4,TRBV5-5,-
CASSYVQGRTEAFF,TGTGCCAGCAGTTACGTACAGGGGAGGACTGAAGCTTTCTTT,-,TRBJ1-1,TRBV6-2/TRBV6-3,TRBD1
CASRYPTGHYGYTF,TGTGCCAGCAGATACCCGACAGGGCACTATGGCTACACCTTC,once,TRBJ1-2,TRBV7-2,TRBD1
CASSDGLAGYNEQFF,TGTGCCAGCAGTGACGGACTAGCCGGATACAATGAGCAGTTCTTC,-,TRBJ2-1,TRBV6-1,TRBD2
CASSETGYYGYTF,TGTGCCAGCAGCGAGACAGGCTACTATGGCTACACCTTC,few,TRBJ1-2,TRBV2,-
CASSKAGTSESHEQYF,TGTGCCAGCAGCAAAGCCGGGACTAGCGAATCCCACGAGCAGTACTTC,once,TRBJ2-7,TRBV11-1,TRBD2
CASSWTGGEQYF,TGTGCCAGCAGTTGGACAGGGGGCGAGCAGTACTTC,-,TRBJ2-7,TRBV5-6,TRBD1
CASSMAGTSGTDTQYF,TGTGCCAGCAGCATGGCGGGGACTAGCGGCACAGATACGCAGTATTTT,-,TRBJ2-3,TRBV28,TRBD2
CASSFRTAAYNEQFF,TGTGCCAGCAGTTTTCGTACAGCGGCCTACAATGAGCAGTTCTTC,-,TRBJ2-1,TRBV27,-
CASSLKQGDNSPLHF,TGTGCCAGCAGCTTAAAGCAGGGTGATAATTCACCCCTCCACTTT,-,TRBJ1-6,TRBV5-5,-
CASSTHRGLTNEKLFF,TGTGCCAGCAGCACGCACAGGGGGCTTACTAATGAAAAACTGTTTTTT,-,TRBJ1-4,TRBV7-8,TRBD1
CASSVGLADYEQYF,TGTGCCAGCAGCGTAGGCCTAGCGGACTACGAGCAGTACTTC,once,TRBJ2-7,TRBV9,TRBD2
CASSSSGTVDSPLHF,TGTGCCAGCAGCTCGTCCGGGACAGTGGATTCACCCCTCCACTTT,-,TRBJ1-6,TRBV7-2,TRBD1
CASSPGLAGSTDTQYF,TGTGCCAGCAGCCCGGGACTAGCGGGAAGCACAGATACGCAGTATTTT,-,TRBJ2-3,TRBV11-3,TRBD2
CASSQGLTGFVAFF,TGTGCCAGCAGCCAAGGTCTCACAGGGTTTGTTGCTTTCTTT,-,TRBJ1-1,TRBV4-2,-
CASSSTSLAGGRQYF,TGTGCCAGCAGCTCAACTTCGCTAGCGGGAGGTCGGCAGTACTTC,-,TRBJ2-7,TRBV7-2,TRBD2
CASSGPSRDSSNEQYF,TGTGCCAGTAGTGGGCCCAGCCGGGACAGTTCCAACGAGCAGTACTTC,-,TRBJ2-7,TRBV19,TRBD1
CATSDHRTVSSYNEQFF,TGTGCCACCAGTGACCATAGGACAGTTAGCTCCTACAATGAGCAGTTCTTC,-,TRBJ2-1,TRBV24-1,-
CASSYKIGSTNEKLFF,TGTGCCAGCAGTTACAAAATCGGTTCAACTAATGAAAAACTGTTTTTT,-,TRBJ1-4,TRBV6-2/TRBV6-3,-
CATSKEQGVNQPQHF,TGTGCCACCAGCAAAGAACAGGGGGTTAATCAGCCCCAGCATTTT,-,TRBJ1-5,TRBV15,TRBD1
CSASPPQDEKLFF,TGCAGTGCTAGTCCTCCGCAGGATGAAAAACTGTTTTTT,few,TRBJ1-4,TRBV20-1,-
CASSQEAPGVDQPQHF,TGTGCCAGCAGCCAAGAGGCGCCAGGGGTTGATCAGCCCCAGCATTTT,-,TRBJ1-5,TRBV3-1/TRBV3-2,-
CASSPTAGAAHGFTF,TGTGCCAGCTCACCCACGGCGGGGGCGGCTCACGGCTTCACCTTC,-,TRBJ1-2,TRBV18,-
CASSYSSVSGANVLTF,TGTGCCAGCAGTTACTCGTCAGTCTCTGGGGCCAACGTCCTGACTTTC,-,TRBJ2-6,TRBV6-5,-
CASRDSGRTNTGELFF,TGTGCCAGCCGGGACAGCGGACGGACGAACACCGGGGAGCTGTTTTTT,-,TRBJ2-2,TRBV19,TRBD1
CASSLALPGQGGKSYEQYF,TGTGCCAGCAGCTTAGCTCTCCCGGGACAGGGTGGAAAATCCTACGAGCAGTACTTC,-,TRBJ2-7,TRBV7-2,TRBD1
CASSGGSDEQYF,TGCGCCAGCAGTGGAGGGTCCGACGAGCAGTACTTC,few,TRBJ2-7,TRBV10-1,-
CASSQDMANTEAFF,TGCGCCAGCAGCCAAGATATGGCGAACACTGAAGCTTTCTTT,-,TRBJ1-1,TRBV4-3,-
CAISESAGQPQHF,TGTGCCATCAGTGAGTCGGCGGGGCAGCCCCAGCATTTT,-,TRBJ1-5,TRBV10-3,-
CASSLGHGVNGYTF,TGTGCCAGCAGCTTAGGACACGGGGTAAATGGCTACACCTTC,once,TRBJ1-2,TRBV7-2,-
CASSQAGGFDTQYF,TGCGCCAGCAGCCAAGCCGGGGGGTTCGATACGCAGTATTTT,-,TRBJ2-3,TRBV4-3,TRBD2
CASSTGLRQPQHF,TGTGCCAGCAGCACAGGGTTGCGGCAGCCCCAGCATTTT,-,TRBJ1-5,TRBV6-2/TRBV6-3,-
CASSLVQGRTEAFF,TGTGCCAGCAGTTTAGTACAGGGTAGAACTGAAGCTTTCTTT,-,TRBJ1-1,TRBV27,-
CASSEGAGGNTDTQYF,TGTGCCAGCAGTGAAGGAGCGGGGGGAAATACAGATACGCAGTATTTT,-,TRBJ2-3,TRBV2,TRBD2
CASSPGQGYEETQYF,TGTGCCAGCAGCCCGGGACAGGGATATGAAGAGACCCAGTACTTC,-,TRBJ2-5,TRBV7-2,TRBD1
CSASSVAAETQYF,TGCAGTGCTAGTTCAGTGGCGGCAGAGACCCAGTACTTC,once,TRBJ2-5,TRBV20-1,-
CASSPAGTDTQYF,TGTGCCAGCAGTCCCGCGGGCACAGATACGCAGTATTTT,-,TRBJ2-3,TRBV6-5,-
CASSRHPGQGANTEAFF,TGTGCCAGTAGTAGGCACCCAGGACAGGGGGCAAACACTGAAGCTTTCTTT,-,TRBJ1-1,TRBV19,TRBD1